This T cell receptor (beta chain) came from a study of shared clonotypes between healthy human individuals. Study information: A couple of women and three men aged 18 to 49 served as donors.

V shed 2 bases, J shed 0 bases, and the junction held 9 bases outside the gene matches. Germline CDR1 reads MNHEY; CDR2 reads SMNVEV (reference sequence). This CDR3 is 19 amino acids long. The sample holds one count of this clone. TCRdb keeps only in-frame clones here, not all; method: immunoSEQ multiplex PCR. The sample has some 1.4 million clones, 96% seen once. The rearrangement joins TRBV27 to TRBJ2-6; TRBD1 agrees at 8 bases. The sequencing sample was made of naive CD4+ T cells sorted from blood. Subset defined: CD45RA+ positively selected. The TCR comes from a man in his thirties or forties in good health. The CDR3 DNA reads TGTGCCAGCAGTTTAGGGGCCCGACAGGGGCCCTCTGGGGCCAACGTCCTGACTTTC. Its protein is CASSLGARQGPSGANVLTF.